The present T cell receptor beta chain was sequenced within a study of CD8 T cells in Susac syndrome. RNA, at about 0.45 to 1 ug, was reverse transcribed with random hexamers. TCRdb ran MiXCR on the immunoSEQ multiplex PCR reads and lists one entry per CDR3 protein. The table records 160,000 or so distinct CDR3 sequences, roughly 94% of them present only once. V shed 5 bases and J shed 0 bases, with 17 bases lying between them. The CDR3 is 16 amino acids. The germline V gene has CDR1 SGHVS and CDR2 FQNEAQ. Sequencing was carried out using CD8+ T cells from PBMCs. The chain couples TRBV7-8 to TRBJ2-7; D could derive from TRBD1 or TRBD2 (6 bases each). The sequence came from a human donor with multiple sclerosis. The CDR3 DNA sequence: TGTGCCAGCAGCCCGAGAGTGGGGGGCGGCTCCTACGAGCAGTACTTC. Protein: CASSPRVGGGSYEQYF. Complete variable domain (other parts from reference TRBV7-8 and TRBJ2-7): GAGVSQSPRYKVAKRGQDVALRCDPISGHVSLFWYQQALGQGPEFLTYFQNEAQLDKSGLPSDRFFAERPEGSVSTLKIQRTQQEDSAVYLCASSPRVGGGSYEQYFGPGTRLTVT.